A single sample gave rise to the 3 T cell receptor beta chains below, sequenced in a study of shared clonotypes between healthy human individuals. TCRdb keeps only in-frame clones here, not all; method: immunoSEQ multiplex PCR. The table records about 2.4 million clones, 90% to 95% of them present only once. The specimen was naive CD4+ T cells sorted from blood. The sample's subset: CD45RA+ positively selected. The receptors were gathered from a man aged 18 to 29 in good health.

J is TRBJ1-2 and V is TRBV19, with TRBD1 as a possible D gene (6 bases). The germline V gene encodes CDR1 LNHDA and CDR2 SQIVND (reference sequence). The CDR3 spans 13 residues. V gave up 6 bases and J gave up 5 bases, with 13 bases separating them. CDR3 DNA sequence: TGTGCCAGTAGGTGGACAGCGATGTATGGCTACACCTTC. Translated, it gives CASRWTAMYGYTF.

The chain couples TRBV7-2 to TRBJ2-7, with D uncertain. The CDR3 is 14 residues long. Per the germline V gene, CDR1 is SGHTA and CDR2 is FQGNSA. Trimming removed 2 bases at V and 3 bases at J, with 11 bases between. In DNA, the CDR3 is TGTGCCAGCAGCTTAAACAGCCTAGGCTACGAGCAGTACTTC. It yields the protein CASSLNSLGYEQYF.

Only one count was recorded for this clone. This chain uses TRBV5-4 with TRBJ1-2; possible D gene TRBD1, 5 bases. V dropped 4 bases and J dropped 4 bases, with 17 bases sitting between them. Looked up from germline, CDR1 is SGHNT and CDR2 is YYREEE (reference sequence). The CDR3 spans 15 residues. DNA for the CDR3: TGTGCCAGCAGCCCAGCCCGGGGCTCCATCTATGGCTACACCTTC. It codes for CASSPARGSIYGYTF.